Listed below are T cell receptor beta chains from one sample, sequenced in a study of cytomegalovirus exposure and HLA in healthy donors. Generated by immunoSEQ multiplex PCR, the TCRdb table keeps only in-frame clones and is missing some. The sample holds some 160,000 clones, around 80% seen once. The specimen sequenced was PBMCs. Receptors were obtained from a boy between 2 and 10 years old in good health and CMV-seronegative. CDR3s include the opening cysteine and the closing phenylalanine or tryptophan. Fields, in order: V gene, J gene, clone size, D gene, CDR3 length, CDR3 protein, CDR3 DNA. D genes are given only for firm matches. The size entry is marked missing in some rows and otherwise reads once, few, many or a size class.

V gene: TRBV27; J gene: TRBJ2-3; clone size: NA; D gene: TRBD2; CDR3 length: 16; CDR3 protein: CASSTLSGRDPDTQYF; CDR3 DNA: TGTGCCAGCAGTACCTTGAGCGGGAGGGACCCAGATACGCAGTATTTT
V gene: TRBV7-8; J gene: TRBJ1-4; clone size: NA; D gene: NA; CDR3 length: 17; CDR3 protein: CASSPKMGPTTNEKLFF; CDR3 DNA: TGTGCCAGCAGCCCAAAGATGGGGCCCACAACTAATGAAAAACTGTTTTTT
V gene: TRBV7-2; J gene: TRBJ2-7; clone size: few; D gene: TRBD2; CDR3 length: 15; CDR3 protein: CASSTRTSGSLRQYF; CDR3 DNA: TGTGCCAGCAGCACCCGGACTAGCGGGAGCCTACGGCAGTACTTC
V gene: TRBV5-4; J gene: TRBJ2-7; clone size: NA; D gene: TRBD2; CDR3 length: 14; CDR3 protein: CASSGLAGSYEQYF; CDR3 DNA: TGTGCCAGCAGCGGACTAGCGGGGTCGTACGAGCAGTACTTC
V gene: TRBV6-6; J gene: TRBJ1-2; clone size: NA; D gene: TRBD1; CDR3 length: 15; CDR3 protein: CASSYRGTGIDGYTF; CDR3 DNA: TGTGCCAGCAGTTACCGGGGGACAGGCATCGATGGCTACACCTTC
V gene: TRBV5-1; J gene: TRBJ2-5; clone size: NA; D gene: NA; CDR3 length: 12; CDR3 protein: CASSLTEETQYF; CDR3 DNA: TGCGCCAGCAGCTTGACAGAAGAGACCCAGTACTTC
V gene: TRBV7-2; J gene: TRBJ2-2; clone size: NA; D gene: NA; CDR3 length: 15; CDR3 protein: CASSFAGFFVGELFF; CDR3 DNA: TGTGCCAGCAGCTTTGCAGGTTTTTTCGTTGGCGAGCTGTTTTTT
V gene: TRBV27; J gene: TRBJ1-5; clone size: once; D gene: TRBD1; CDR3 length: 15; CDR3 protein: CASSLIRGHDQPQHF; CDR3 DNA: TGTGCCAGCAGTTTAATCAGGGGGCATGATCAGCCCCAGCATTTT
V gene: TRBV25-1; J gene: TRBJ2-3; clone size: NA; D gene: NA; CDR3 length: 15; CDR3 protein: CASSEFTLAEDTQYF; CDR3 DNA: TGTGCCAGCAGTGAATTCACCTTAGCAGAAGATACGCAGTATTTT
V gene: TRBV13; J gene: TRBJ2-2; clone size: once; D gene: NA; CDR3 length: 14; CDR3 protein: CASSLGTRAGELFF; CDR3 DNA: TGTGCCAGCAGCTTGGGAACTAGGGCCGGGGAGCTGTTTTTT
V gene: TRBV7-4; J gene: TRBJ1-2; clone size: once; D gene: TRBD1; CDR3 length: 16; CDR3 protein: CASSKRGQGRYYGYTF; CDR3 DNA: TGTGCCAGCAGCAAAAGGGGACAGGGGCGCTACTATGGCTACACCTTC
V gene: TRBV7-2; J gene: TRBJ2-1; clone size: NA; D gene: NA; CDR3 length: 17; CDR3 protein: CASSLVGRVNSYNEQFF; CDR3 DNA: TGTGCCAGCAGCTTAGTAGGGCGGGTTAACTCCTACAATGAGCAGTTCTTC
V gene: TRBV5-1; J gene: TRBJ2-2; clone size: NA; D gene: NA; CDR3 length: 15; CDR3 protein: CASSLMLASTGELFF; CDR3 DNA: TGCGCCAGCAGCTTGATGTTGGCTAGCACCGGGGAGCTGTTTTTT
V gene: TRBV19; J gene: TRBJ1-2; clone size: NA; D gene: NA; CDR3 length: 15; CDR3 protein: CASRPFWGGKRGYTF; CDR3 DNA: TGTGCCAGTAGGCCTTTCTGGGGGGGAAAGCGCGGCTACACCTTC
V gene: TRBV28; J gene: TRBJ1-1; clone size: few; D gene: TRBD1; CDR3 length: 15; CDR3 protein: CASTPPDRFTVGAFF; CDR3 DNA: TGTGCCAGCACCCCCCCGGACAGGTTTACAGTTGGCGCTTTCTTT
V gene: TRBV6-1; J gene: TRBJ1-3; clone size: once; D gene: NA; CDR3 length: 15; CDR3 protein: CASSRLTTLGNTIYF; CDR3 DNA: TGTGCCAGCAGTCGACTTACCACCCTCGGAAACACCATATATTTT
V gene: TRBV2; J gene: TRBJ2-1; clone size: NA; D gene: TRBD2; CDR3 length: 15; CDR3 protein: CASSDLLGTSNEQFF; CDR3 DNA: TGTGCCAGCAGTGATCTTTTGGGGACTAGCAATGAGCAGTTCTTC
V gene: TRBV9; J gene: TRBJ1-2; clone size: NA; D gene: TRBD1; CDR3 length: 14; CDR3 protein: CASSTGAFNYGYTF; CDR3 DNA: TGTGCCAGCAGCACAGGGGCGTTTAACTATGGCTACACCTTC
V gene: TRBV6-6; J gene: TRBJ1-5; clone size: NA; D gene: NA; CDR3 length: 15; CDR3 protein: CASSYGQPNNQPQHF; CDR3 DNA: TGTGCCAGCAGTTATGGACAGCCAAACAATCAGCCCCAGCATTTT
V gene: TRBV19; J gene: TRBJ1-5; clone size: NA; D gene: TRBD1; CDR3 length: 15; CDR3 protein: CASSRNRGGNQPQHF; CDR3 DNA: TGTGCCAGTAGTAGAAACAGGGGAGGCAATCAGCCCCAGCATTTT
V gene: TRBV5-5; J gene: TRBJ1-3; clone size: NA; D gene: NA; CDR3 length: 12; CDR3 protein: CASSSTGNTIYF; CDR3 DNA: TGTGCCAGCAGTTCAACTGGAAACACCATATATTTT
V gene: TRBV7-6; J gene: TRBJ1-2; clone size: NA; D gene: TRBD1; CDR3 length: 15; CDR3 protein: CASSSTGQGVYGYTF; CDR3 DNA: TGTGCCAGCAGCTCCACGGGACAGGGGGTGTATGGCTACACCTTC
V gene: TRBV9; J gene: TRBJ1-1; clone size: few; D gene: NA; CDR3 length: 17; CDR3 protein: CASSVEQGLRMNTEAFF; CDR3 DNA: TGTGCCAGCAGCGTGGAACAGGGTTTACGTATGAACACTGAAGCTTTCTTT
V gene: TRBV18; J gene: TRBJ2-7; clone size: NA; D gene: TRBD1; CDR3 length: 15; CDR3 protein: CASSPGTDSSYEQYF; CDR3 DNA: TGTGCCAGCTCACCGGGGACAGATAGCTCCTACGAGCAGTACTTC
V gene: TRBV7-9; J gene: TRBJ2-7; clone size: NA; D gene: TRBD1; CDR3 length: 14; CDR3 protein: CASSLRDSSYEQYF; CDR3 DNA: TGTGCCAGCAGCTTAAGGGACAGCTCCTACGAGCAGTACTTC
V gene: TRBV19; J gene: TRBJ2-6; clone size: NA; D gene: TRBD1; CDR3 length: 15; CDR3 protein: CASKGQGSGANVLTF; CDR3 DNA: TGTGCCAGTAAGGGACAGGGCTCTGGGGCCAACGTCCTGACTTTC
V gene: TRBV12-5; J gene: TRBJ1-1; clone size: NA; D gene: TRBD1; CDR3 length: 20; CDR3 protein: CASGYQGQGLAGPRNTEAFF; CDR3 DNA: TGTGCTAGTGGTTACCAGGGACAGGGGCTAGCCGGTCCGAGGAACACTGAAGCTTTCTTT
V gene: TRBV30; J gene: TRBJ2-3; clone size: NA; D gene: TRBD1; CDR3 length: 17; CDR3 protein: CAWSNALGDRGRNTQYF; CDR3 DNA: TGTGCCTGGAGTAACGCCCTGGGGGACAGGGGGCGAAATACGCAGTATTTT
V gene: TRBV2; J gene: TRBJ1-1; clone size: NA; D gene: NA; CDR3 length: 14; CDR3 protein: CAGAPLLANTEAFF; CDR3 DNA: TGTGCCGGAGCCCCGCTTCTCGCGAACACTGAAGCTTTCTTT
V gene: TRBV30; J gene: TRBJ2-7; clone size: NA; D gene: TRBD1; CDR3 length: 12; CDR3 protein: CAWDRGRYEQYF; CDR3 DNA: TGTGCCTGGGACAGGGGGAGGTACGAGCAGTACTTC
V gene: TRBV29-1; J gene: TRBJ1-1; clone size: NA; D gene: NA; CDR3 length: 12; CDR3 protein: CSVSGGNTEAFF; CDR3 DNA: TGCAGCGTTTCCGGCGGGAACACTGAAGCTTTCTTT
V gene: TRBV19; J gene: TRBJ2-1; clone size: once; D gene: TRBD2; CDR3 length: 15; CDR3 protein: CASRVSGRSYNEQFF; CDR3 DNA: TGTGCCAGTAGGGTTAGCGGGAGATCCTACAATGAGCAGTTCTTC
V gene: TRBV28; J gene: TRBJ2-7; clone size: few; D gene: TRBD2; CDR3 length: 14; CDR3 protein: CASRWDYLSYEQYF; CDR3 DNA: TGTGCCAGCAGATGGGACTACCTCTCCTACGAGCAGTACTTC
V gene: TRBV2; J gene: TRBJ1-4; clone size: NA; D gene: NA; CDR3 length: 17; CDR3 protein: CASSEWASSATNEKLFF; CDR3 DNA: TGTGCCAGCAGTGAATGGGCCAGTTCAGCAACTAATGAAAAACTGTTTTTT
V gene: TRBV25-1; J gene: TRBJ2-7; clone size: NA; D gene: NA; CDR3 length: 16; CDR3 protein: CASSGRKGPPWDEQYF; CDR3 DNA: TGTGCCAGCAGTGGTCGTAAGGGGCCCCCCTGGGACGAGCAGTACTTC
V gene: TRBV6-5; J gene: TRBJ2-2; clone size: NA; D gene: NA; CDR3 length: 15; CDR3 protein: CASSYVGGETGELFF; CDR3 DNA: TGTGCCAGCAGTTACGTGGGAGGTGAAACCGGGGAGCTGTTTTTT
V gene: TRBV5-8; J gene: TRBJ2-1; clone size: NA; D gene: NA; CDR3 length: 15; CDR3 protein: CASSRRGGPYNEQFF; CDR3 DNA: TGTGCCAGCAGCCGAAGGGGGGGGCCCTACAATGAGCAGTTCTTC
V gene: TRBV7-9; J gene: TRBJ2-7; clone size: few; D gene: TRBD2; CDR3 length: 15; CDR3 protein: CASSSRTSWAYEQYF; CDR3 DNA: TGTGCCAGCAGCTCCAGGACTAGTTGGGCGTACGAGCAGTACTTC
V gene: TRBV12-2; J gene: TRBJ2-1; clone size: NA; D gene: NA; CDR3 length: 15; CDR3 protein: CASRLAGEGYNEQFF; CDR3 DNA: TGTGCAAGTCGCTTAGCGGGAGAGGGATACAATGAGCAGTTCTTC
V gene: TRBV21-1; J gene: TRBJ2-2; clone size: NA; D gene: NA; CDR3 length: 15; CDR3 protein: CASSKDRGCAGELFF; CDR3 DNA: TGTGCCAGCAGCAAAGACAGGGGATGTGCCGGGGAGCTGTTTTTT
V gene: TRBV7-3; J gene: TRBJ2-7; clone size: NA; D gene: NA; CDR3 length: 13; CDR3 protein: CASSLTPSYEQYF; CDR3 DNA: TGTGCCAGCAGCTTAACCCCGTCCTACGAGCAGTACTTC